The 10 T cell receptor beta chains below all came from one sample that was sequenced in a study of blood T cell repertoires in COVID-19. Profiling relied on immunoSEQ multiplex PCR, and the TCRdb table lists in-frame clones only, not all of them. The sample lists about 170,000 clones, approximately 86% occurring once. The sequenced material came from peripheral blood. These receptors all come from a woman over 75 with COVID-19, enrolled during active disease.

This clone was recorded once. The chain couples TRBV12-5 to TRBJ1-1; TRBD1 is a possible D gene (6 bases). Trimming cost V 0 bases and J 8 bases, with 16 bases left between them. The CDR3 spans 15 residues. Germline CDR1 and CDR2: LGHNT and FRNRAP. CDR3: CASGLVLGGVGEAFF. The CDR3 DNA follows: TGTGCTAGTGGTTTGGTCTTAGGGGGGGTTGGCGAAGCTTTCTTT.

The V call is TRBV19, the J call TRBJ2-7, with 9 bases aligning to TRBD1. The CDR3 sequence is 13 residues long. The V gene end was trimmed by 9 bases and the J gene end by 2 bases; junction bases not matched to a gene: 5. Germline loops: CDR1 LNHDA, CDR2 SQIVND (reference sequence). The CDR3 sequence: CASRDRATYEQYF. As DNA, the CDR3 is TGTGCCAGCCGGGACAGGGCCACCTACGAGCAGTACTTC.

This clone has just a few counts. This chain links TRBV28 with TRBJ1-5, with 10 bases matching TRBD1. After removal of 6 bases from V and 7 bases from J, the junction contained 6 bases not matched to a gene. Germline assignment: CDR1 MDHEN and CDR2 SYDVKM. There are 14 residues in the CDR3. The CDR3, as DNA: TGTGCCAGCAGGGCGACAGGGGGCGCGCAGCCCCAGCATTTT. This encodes CASRATGGAQPQHF.

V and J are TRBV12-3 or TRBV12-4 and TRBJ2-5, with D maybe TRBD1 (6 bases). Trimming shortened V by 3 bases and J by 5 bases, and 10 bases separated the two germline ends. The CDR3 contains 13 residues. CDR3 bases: TGTGCCAGCAGTTTGATGCAGGGGGAGACCCAGTACTTC. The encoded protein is CASSLMQGETQYF.

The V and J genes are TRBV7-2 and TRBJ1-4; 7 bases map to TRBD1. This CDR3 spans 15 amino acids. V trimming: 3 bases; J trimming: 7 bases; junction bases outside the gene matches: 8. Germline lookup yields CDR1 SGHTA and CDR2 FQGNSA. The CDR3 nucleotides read TGTGCCAGCAGCTTCGGACAGGAAGGGTCTGAAAAACTGTTTTTT. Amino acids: CASSFGQEGSEKLFF.

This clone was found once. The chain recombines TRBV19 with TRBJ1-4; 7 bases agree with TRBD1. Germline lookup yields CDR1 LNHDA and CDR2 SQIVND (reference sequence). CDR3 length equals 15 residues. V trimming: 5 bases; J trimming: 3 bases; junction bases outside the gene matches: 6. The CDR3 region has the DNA TGTGCCAGTAGTTTCGGACAGGCCGCTAATGAAAAACTGTTTTTT. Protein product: CASSFGQAANEKLFF.

CDR3 coding DNA: TGTGCCAGCAGCTTAGCGCAGGCGTCAGGGGTCGGAGGATTCAAAGGTTCACCCCTCCACTTT. Translation: CASSLAQASGVGGFKGSPLHF. The chain links TRBV7-2 to TRBJ1-6, with D possibly being TRBD1 (6 bases). With 0 bases removed from V and 9 bases from J, the gap between germline ends came to 30 bases. The CDR3 loop spans 21 amino acids. Germline loops: CDR1 SGHTA, CDR2 FQGNSA.

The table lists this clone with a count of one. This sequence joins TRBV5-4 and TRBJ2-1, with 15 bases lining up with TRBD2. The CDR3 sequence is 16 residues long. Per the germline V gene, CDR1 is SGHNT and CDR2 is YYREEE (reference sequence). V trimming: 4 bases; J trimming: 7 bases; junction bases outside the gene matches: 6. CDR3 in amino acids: CASSNIGTSGGNEQFF. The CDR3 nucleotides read TGTGCCAGCAGCAATATCGGGACTAGCGGGGGGAATGAGCAGTTCTTC.

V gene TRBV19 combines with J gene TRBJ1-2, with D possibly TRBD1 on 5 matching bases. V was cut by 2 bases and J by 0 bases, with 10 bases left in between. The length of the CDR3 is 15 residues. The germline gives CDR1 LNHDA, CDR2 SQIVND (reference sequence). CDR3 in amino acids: CASSIPGLANYGYTF. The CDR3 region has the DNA TGTGCCAGTAGTATACCGGGACTAGCTAACTATGGCTACACCTTC.

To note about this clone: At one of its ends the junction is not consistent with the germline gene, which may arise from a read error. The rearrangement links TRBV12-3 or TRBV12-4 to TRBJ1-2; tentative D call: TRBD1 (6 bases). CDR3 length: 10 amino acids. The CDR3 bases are TGTGCCAGCAGTGGGCCGGGACAAGCCTTC. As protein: CASSGPGQAF.